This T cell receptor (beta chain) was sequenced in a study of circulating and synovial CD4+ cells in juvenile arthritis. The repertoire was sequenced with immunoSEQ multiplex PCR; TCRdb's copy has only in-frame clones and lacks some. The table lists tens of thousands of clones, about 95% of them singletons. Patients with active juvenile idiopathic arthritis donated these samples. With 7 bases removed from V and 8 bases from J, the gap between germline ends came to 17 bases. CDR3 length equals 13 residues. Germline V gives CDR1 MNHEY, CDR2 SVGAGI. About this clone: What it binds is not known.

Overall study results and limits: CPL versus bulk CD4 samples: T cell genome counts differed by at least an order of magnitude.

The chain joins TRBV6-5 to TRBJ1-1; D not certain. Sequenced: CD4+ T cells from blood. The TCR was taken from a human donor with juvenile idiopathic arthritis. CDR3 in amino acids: CASTPTQVAEAFF. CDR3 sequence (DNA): TGTGCCAGCACCCCTACGCAGGTCGCAGAAGCTTTCTTT.